What follows is one T cell receptor beta chain and its context. Its antigen remains unknown. Nominal health characterized the donors when sampled, though unrecorded immune exposures were likely. This specimen comes from a study of cytomegalovirus exposure and HLA in healthy donors. About the study: Around 200 million T cells yielded around 100 million unique TCR beta sequences, as an earlier analysis found.

The CDR3 sequence is 15 residues long. Germline values: CDR1 SNHLY, CDR2 FYNNEI. The ends lost 4 bases at V and 5 bases at J; junction bases unmatched: 9. Findings and limits, study-wide: The number of N-insertions in an Asian-associated ancestry cluster was reportedly below the approximately 600-donor mean in a later analysis.

The primer mix had 60 Vbeta and 13 Jbeta primers. The repertoire was sequenced with immunoSEQ multiplex PCR; TCRdb's copy has only in-frame clones and lacks some. The sample shows more than 150,000 clones, about 90% of them seen only once. Material for sequencing was PBMCs. The gene calls are TRBV2 and TRBJ1-1; 8 positions match TRBD1. The sequence was obtained from a girl younger than two in good health and CMV-seronegative. CDR3 sequence (DNA): TGTGCCAGCAGTGGGACGACAGGGGTGAGAACTGAAGCTTTCTTT. This encodes CASSGTTGVRTEAFF.